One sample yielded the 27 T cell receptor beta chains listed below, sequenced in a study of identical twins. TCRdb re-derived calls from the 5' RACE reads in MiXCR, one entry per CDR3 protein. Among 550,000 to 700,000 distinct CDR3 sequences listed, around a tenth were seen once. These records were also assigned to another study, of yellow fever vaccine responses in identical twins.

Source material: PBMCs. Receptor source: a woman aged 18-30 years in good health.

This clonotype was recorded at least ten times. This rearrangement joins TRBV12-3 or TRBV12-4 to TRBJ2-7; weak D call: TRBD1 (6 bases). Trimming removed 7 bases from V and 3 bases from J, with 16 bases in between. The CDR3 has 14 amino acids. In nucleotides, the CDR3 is TGTGCCAGCACCCCGGGGCAGGGGAACTACGAGCAGTACTTC. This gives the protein CASTPGQGNYEQYF.

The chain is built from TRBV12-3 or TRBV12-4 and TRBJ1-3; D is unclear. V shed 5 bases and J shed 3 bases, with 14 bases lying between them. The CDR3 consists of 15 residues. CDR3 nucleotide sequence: TGTGCCAGCAGTCCGACCCCCGGTGTTGGAAACACCATATATTTT. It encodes CASSPTPGVGNTIYF.

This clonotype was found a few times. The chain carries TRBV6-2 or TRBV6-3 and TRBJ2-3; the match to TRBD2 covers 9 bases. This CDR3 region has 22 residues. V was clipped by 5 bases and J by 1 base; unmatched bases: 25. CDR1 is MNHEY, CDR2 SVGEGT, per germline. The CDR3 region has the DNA TGTGCCAGCAGTCCTCACCGGGGTAGCGGGGGAAACAGTGGAATCGGCACAGATACGCAGTATTTT. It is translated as CASSPHRGSGGNSGIGTDTQYF.

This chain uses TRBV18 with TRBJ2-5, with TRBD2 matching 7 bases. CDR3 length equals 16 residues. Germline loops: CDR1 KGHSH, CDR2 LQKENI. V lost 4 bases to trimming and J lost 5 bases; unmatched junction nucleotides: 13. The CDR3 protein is CASSLSGTTQVETQYF. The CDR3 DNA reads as TGTGCCAGCTCACTTTCCGGGACTACTCAAGTCGAGACCCAGTACTTC.

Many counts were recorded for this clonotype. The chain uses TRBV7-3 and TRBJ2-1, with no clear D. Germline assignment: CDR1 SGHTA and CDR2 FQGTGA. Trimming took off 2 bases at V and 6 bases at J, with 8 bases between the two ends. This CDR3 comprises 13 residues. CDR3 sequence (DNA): TGTGCCAGCAGCTTAGGTACGGGCAATGAGCAGTTCTTC. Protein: CASSLGTGNEQFF.

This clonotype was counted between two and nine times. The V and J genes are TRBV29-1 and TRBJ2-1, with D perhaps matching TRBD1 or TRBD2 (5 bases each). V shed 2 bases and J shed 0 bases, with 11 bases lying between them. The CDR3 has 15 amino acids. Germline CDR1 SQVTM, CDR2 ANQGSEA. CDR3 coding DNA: TGCAGCGTTGAATGGGCAGGGAGCTCCTACAATGAGCAGTTCTTC. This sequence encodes CSVEWAGSSYNEQFF.

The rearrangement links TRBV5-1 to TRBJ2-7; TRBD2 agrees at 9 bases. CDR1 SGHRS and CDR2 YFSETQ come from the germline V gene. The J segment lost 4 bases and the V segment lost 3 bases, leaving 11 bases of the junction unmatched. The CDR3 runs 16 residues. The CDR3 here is CASSWNTGLAVYEQYF. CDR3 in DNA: TGCGCCAGCAGCTGGAATACGGGACTAGCTGTTTACGAGCAGTACTTC.

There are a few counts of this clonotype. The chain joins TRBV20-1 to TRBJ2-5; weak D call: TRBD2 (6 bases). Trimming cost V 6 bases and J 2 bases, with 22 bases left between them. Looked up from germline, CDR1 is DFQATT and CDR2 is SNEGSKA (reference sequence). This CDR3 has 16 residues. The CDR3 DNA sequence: TGCAGTGCCGCCGGTGAGCGGGCGAGGGGACAAGAGACCCAGTACTTC. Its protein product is CSAAGERARGQETQYF.

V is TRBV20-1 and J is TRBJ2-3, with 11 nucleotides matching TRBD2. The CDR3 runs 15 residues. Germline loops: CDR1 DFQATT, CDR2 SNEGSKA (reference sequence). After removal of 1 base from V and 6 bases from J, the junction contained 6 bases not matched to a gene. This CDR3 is CSARGLAGPRDTQYF. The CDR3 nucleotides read TGCAGTGCTAGAGGACTAGCGGGGCCGCGGGATACGCAGTATTTT.

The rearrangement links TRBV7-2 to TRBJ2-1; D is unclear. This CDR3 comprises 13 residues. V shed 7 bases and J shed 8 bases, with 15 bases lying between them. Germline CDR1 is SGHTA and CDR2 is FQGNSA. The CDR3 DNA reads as TGTGCCAGCAATGGGTTCGGTCTTGATGAGCAGTTCTTC. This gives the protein CASNGFGLDEQFF.

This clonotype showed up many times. The CDR3 reads CSVTLGTVQETQYF. CDR3 coding DNA: TGCAGCGTGACCCTAGGGACGGTCCAAGAGACCCAGTACTTC. The chain links TRBV29-1 to TRBJ2-5; D tentatively reads TRBD1 or TRBD2 (5 bases each). The germline CDR1 and CDR2 sequences are SQVTM and ANQGSEA. This CDR3 spans 14 amino acids. V gave up 6 bases and J gave up 1 base, with 15 bases separating them.

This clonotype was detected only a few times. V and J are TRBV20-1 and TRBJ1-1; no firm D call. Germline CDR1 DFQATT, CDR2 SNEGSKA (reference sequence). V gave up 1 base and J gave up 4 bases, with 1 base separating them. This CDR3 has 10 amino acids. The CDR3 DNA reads TGCAGTGCTAGAGTCACTGAAGCTTTCTTT. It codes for CSARVTEAFF.

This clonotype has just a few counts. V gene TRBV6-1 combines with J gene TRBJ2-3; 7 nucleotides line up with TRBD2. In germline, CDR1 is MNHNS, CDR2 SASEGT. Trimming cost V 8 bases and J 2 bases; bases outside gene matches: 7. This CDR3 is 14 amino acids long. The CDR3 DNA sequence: TGTGCCAGCGGCCGACTAGCCGACACAGATACGCAGTATTTT. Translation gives CASGRLADTDTQYF.

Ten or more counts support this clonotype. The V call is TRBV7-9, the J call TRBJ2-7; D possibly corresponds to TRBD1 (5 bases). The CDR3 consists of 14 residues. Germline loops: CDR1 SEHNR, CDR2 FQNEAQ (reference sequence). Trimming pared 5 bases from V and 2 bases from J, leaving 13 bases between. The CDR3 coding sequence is TGTGCCAGCAGCCCGTTGACAGTGACCTACGAGCAGTACTTC. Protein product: CASSPLTVTYEQYF. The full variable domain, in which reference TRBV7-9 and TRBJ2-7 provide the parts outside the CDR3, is DTGVSQNPRHKITKRGQNVTFRCDPISEHNRLYWYRQTLGQGPEFLTYFQNEAQLEKSRLLSDRFSAERPKGSFSTLEIQRTEQGDSAMYLCASSPLTVTYEQYFGPGTRLTVT.

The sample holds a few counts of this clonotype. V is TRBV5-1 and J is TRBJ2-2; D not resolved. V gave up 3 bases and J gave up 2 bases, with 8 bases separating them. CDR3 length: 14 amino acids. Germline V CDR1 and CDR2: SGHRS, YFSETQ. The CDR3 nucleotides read TGCGCCAGCAGCTCCTCTTTAAACACCGGGGAGCTGTTTTTT. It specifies CASSSSLNTGELFF.

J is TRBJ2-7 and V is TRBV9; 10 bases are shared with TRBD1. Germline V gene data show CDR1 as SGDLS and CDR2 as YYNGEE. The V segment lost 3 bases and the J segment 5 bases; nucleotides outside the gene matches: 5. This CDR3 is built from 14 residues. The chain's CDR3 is CASSGRGTGDEQYF. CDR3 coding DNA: TGTGCCAGCAGCGGAAGAGGGACAGGGGACGAGCAGTACTTC.

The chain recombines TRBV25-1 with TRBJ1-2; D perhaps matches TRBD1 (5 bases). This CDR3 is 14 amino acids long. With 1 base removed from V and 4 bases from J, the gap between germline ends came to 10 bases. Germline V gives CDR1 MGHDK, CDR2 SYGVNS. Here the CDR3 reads CASSELGGVYGYTF. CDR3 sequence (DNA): TGTGCCAGCAGTGAATTGGGAGGGGTCTATGGCTACACCTTC.

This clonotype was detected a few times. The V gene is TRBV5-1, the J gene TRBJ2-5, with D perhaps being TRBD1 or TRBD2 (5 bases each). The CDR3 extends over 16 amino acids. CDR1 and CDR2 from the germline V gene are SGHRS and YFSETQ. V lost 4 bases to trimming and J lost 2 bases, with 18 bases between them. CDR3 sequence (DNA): TGCGCCAGCAGCCGCAGAGGGGACGGCTATCAAGAGACCCAGTACTTC. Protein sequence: CASSRRGDGYQETQYF.

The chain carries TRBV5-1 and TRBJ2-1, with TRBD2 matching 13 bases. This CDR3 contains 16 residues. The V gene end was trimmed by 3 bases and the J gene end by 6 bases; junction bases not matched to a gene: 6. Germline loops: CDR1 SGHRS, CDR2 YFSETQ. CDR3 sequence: CASSSRGLAGVNEQFF. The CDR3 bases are TGCGCCAGCAGCTCTCGAGGACTAGCGGGAGTCAATGAGCAGTTCTTC.

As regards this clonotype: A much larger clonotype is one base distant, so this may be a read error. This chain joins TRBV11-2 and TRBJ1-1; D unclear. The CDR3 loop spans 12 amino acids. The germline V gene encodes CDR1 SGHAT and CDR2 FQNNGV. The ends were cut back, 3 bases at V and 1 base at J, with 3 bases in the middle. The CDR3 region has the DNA TGTGCCAGCAGCTTTACGAACACTGAAGCTTTCTTT. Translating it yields CASSFTNTEAFF.

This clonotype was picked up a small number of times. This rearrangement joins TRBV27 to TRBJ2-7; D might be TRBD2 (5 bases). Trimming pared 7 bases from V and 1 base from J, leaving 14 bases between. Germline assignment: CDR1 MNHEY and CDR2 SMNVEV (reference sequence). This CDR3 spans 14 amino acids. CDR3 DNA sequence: TGTGCCAGCACCCTCCGACCGGGGTCCTACGAGCAGTACTTC. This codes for CASTLRPGSYEQYF.

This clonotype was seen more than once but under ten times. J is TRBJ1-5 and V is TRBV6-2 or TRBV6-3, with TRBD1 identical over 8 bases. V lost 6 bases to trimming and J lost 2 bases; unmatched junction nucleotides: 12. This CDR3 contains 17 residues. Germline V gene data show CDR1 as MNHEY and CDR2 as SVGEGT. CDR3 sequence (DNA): TGTGCCAGCAGCCTTCCTCTGGACAGGGTCGGCAATCAGCCCCAGCATTTT. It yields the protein CASSLPLDRVGNQPQHF.

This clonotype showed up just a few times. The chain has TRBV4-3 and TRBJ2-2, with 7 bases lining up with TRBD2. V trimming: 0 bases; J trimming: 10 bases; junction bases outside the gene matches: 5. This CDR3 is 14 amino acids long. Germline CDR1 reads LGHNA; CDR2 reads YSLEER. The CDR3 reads CASSQENLAAELFF. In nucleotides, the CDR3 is TGCGCCAGCAGCCAAGAGAACCTAGCGGCGGAGCTGTTTTTT.

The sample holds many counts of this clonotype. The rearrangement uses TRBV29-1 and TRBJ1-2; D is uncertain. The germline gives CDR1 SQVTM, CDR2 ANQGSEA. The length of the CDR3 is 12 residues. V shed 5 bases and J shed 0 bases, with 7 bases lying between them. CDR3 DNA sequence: TGCAGCGTTTCGGTAGCTAACTATGGCTACACCTTC. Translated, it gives CSVSVANYGYTF.

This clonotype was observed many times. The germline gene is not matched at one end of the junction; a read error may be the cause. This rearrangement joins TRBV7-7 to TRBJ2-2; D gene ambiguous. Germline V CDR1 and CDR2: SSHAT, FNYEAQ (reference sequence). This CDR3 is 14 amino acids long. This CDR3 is CASSQAGVTGELFF. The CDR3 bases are TGTGCTAGCAGCCAAGCAGGCGTTACCGGGGAGCTGTTTTTT.

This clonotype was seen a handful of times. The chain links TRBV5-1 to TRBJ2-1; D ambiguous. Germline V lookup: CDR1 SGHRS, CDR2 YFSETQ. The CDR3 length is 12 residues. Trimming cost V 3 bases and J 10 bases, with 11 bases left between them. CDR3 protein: CASSSRPLEQFF. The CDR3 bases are TGCGCCAGCAGCTCACGCCCTCTGGAGCAGTTCTTC. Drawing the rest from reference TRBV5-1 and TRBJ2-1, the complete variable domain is KAGVTQTPRYLIKTRGQQVTLSCSPISGHRSVSWYQQTPGQGLQFLFEYFSETQRNKGNFPGRFSGRQFSNSRSEMNVSTLELGDSALYLCASSSRPLEQFFGPGTRLTVL.

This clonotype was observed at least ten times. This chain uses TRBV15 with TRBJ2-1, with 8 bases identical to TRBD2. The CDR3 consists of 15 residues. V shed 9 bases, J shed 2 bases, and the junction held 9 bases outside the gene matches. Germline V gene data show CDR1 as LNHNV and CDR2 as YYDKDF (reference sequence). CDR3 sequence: CATTSGGPAYNEQFF. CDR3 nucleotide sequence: TGTGCCACTACTAGCGGAGGGCCAGCCTACAATGAGCAGTTCTTC.